The entry below describes one T cell receptor beta chain. Per germline, CDR1 LGHDT and CDR2 YNNKEL (reference sequence). Trimming left V 5 bases short and J 5 bases short, with 12 bases between. This CDR3 spans 13 amino acids. This record belongs to a study of blood T cell repertoires in COVID-19. About the study: The analysed material was cDNA or gDNA that came from T cells, B-cell-depleted T cells, or PBMCs.

As processed by the authors: Estimation of nucleated cell counts was performed using reference gene primer amplification. The assay was immunoSEQ multiplex PCR, and TCRdb's table has in-frame clones only and misses some. The V and J calls and clone size come from that table; D and trimming were worked out from the DNA. The data hold about 330,000 clones, with 70% to 90% observed a single time. Across 20 to 25 US areas, participants ranged in age from about 18 to 90 years. Sequenced sample: PBMCs or T cells enriched from blood (not recorded which). The sequence came from a woman between 18 and 29 years old who had recovered from COVID-19. The V gene is TRBV3-1 (or the pseudogene TRBV3-2), the J gene TRBJ1-1, with D possibly TRBD1 on 5 matching bases. The CDR3 sequence is CASSDGTWTEAFF. CDR3 coding DNA: TGTGCCAGCAGCGACGGGACTTGGACTGAAGCTTTCTTT.